This TCR beta chain was documented in a study of T cells in Graves' hyperthyroidism and ophthalmopathy. Diagnoses used clinical symptoms, serum thyroxine and TRAb, thyroid ultrasound and orbital computed tomography. This clonotype came up a few times. Authors of the study amplified TCR beta CDR3 regions from RNA transcripts. HTBI primers drove first-round RT-PCR of the TCR CDR3. TCRdb reprocessed the multiplex PCR reads via MiXCR and lists one record per CDR3 protein. The data contain roughly 500,000 distinct CDR3 sequences, over 35% of them singletons. The CDR3 covers 15 residues. Trimming removed 1 base from V and 4 bases from J, with 16 bases in between. Per germline, CDR1 SQVTM and CDR2 ANQGSEA.

Input material: peripheral blood or thyroid tissue (not recorded which). The TCR sequence derives from an adult woman with Graves' disease, either hyperthyroidism or ophthalmopathy (not recorded which). The chain joins TRBV29-1 to TRBJ1-1; D is uncertain. The CDR3 protein is CSVEGGTVYGTEAFF. Here the CDR3 DNA reads TGCAGCGTTGAAGGGGGAACAGTGTACGGCACTGAAGCTTTCTTT.